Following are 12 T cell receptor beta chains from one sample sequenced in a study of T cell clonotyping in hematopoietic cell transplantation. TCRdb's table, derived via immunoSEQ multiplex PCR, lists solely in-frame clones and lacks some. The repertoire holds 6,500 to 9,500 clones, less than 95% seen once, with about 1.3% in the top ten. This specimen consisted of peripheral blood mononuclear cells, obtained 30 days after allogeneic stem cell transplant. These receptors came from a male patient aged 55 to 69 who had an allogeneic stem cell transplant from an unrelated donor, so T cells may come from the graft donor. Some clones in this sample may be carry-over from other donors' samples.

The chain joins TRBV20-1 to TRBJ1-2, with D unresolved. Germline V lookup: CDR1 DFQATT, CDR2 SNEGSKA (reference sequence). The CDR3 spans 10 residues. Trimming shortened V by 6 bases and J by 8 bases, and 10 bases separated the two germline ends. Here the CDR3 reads CSADEIGYTF. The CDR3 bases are TGCAGTGCCGACGAGATAGGCTACACCTTC.

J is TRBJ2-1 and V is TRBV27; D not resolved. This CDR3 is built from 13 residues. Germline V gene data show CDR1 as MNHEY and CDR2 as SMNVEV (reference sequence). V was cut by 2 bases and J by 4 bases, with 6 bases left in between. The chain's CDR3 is CASSLGQYNEQFF. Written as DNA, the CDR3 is TGTGCCAGCAGTTTAGGTCAATACAATGAGCAGTTCTTC.

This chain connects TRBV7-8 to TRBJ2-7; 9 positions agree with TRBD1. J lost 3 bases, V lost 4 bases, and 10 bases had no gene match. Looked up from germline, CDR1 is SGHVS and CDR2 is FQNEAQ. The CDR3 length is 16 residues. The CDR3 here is CASSSPLGTGNYEQYF. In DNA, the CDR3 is TGTGCCAGCAGCTCTCCATTGGGGACAGGGAACTACGAGCAGTACTTC.

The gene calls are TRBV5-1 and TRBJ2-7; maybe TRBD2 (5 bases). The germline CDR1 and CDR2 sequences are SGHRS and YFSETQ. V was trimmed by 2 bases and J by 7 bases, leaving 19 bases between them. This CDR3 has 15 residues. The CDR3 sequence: CASSFRPAGPGEQYF. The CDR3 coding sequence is TGCGCCAGCAGCTTCCGGCCCGCAGGTCCGGGGGAGCAGTACTTC.

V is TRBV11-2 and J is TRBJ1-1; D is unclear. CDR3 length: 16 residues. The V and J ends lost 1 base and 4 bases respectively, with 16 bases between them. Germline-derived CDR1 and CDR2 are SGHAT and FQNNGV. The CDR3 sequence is CASSLVGAGRLTEAFF. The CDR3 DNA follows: TGTGCCAGCAGCTTAGTTGGTGCAGGACGTCTCACTGAAGCTTTCTTT.

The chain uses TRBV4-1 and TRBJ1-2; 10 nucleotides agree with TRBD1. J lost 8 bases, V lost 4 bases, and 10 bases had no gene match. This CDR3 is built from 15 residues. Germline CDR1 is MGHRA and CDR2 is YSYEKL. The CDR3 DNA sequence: TGCGCCAGCAGCCCTCCGGGCAGGACAGGGGGAGGCTACACCTTC. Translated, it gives CASSPPGRTGGGYTF.

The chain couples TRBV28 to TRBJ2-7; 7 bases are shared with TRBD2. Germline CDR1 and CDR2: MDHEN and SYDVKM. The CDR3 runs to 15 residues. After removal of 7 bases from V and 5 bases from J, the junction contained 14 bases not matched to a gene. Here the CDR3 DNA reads TGTGCCAGCACCCCTCTTAGCGGGTTTCGGGACGAGCAGTACTTC. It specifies CASTPLSGFRDEQYF.

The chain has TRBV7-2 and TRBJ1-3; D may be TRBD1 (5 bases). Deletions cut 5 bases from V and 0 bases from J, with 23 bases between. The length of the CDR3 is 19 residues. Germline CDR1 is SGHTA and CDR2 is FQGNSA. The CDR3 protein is CASSPLGGRTQSSGNTIYF. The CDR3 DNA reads TGTGCCAGCAGCCCCCTGGGGGGTCGAACTCAGAGCTCTGGAAACACCATATATTTT.

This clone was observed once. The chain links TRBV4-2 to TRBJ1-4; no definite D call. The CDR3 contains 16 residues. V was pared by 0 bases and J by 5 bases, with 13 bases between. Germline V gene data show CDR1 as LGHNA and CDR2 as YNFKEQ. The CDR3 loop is CASSQEFGGQNEKLFF. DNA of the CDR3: TGTGCCAGCAGCCAAGAGTTCGGAGGGCAGAATGAAAAACTGTTTTTT.

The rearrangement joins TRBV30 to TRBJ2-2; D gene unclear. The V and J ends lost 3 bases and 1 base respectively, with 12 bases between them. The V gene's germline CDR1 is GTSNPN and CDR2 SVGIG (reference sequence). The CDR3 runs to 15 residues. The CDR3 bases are TGTGCCTGGAGAGGCAGGACCAAGAACACCGGGGAGCTGTTTTTT. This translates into CAWRGRTKNTGELFF.

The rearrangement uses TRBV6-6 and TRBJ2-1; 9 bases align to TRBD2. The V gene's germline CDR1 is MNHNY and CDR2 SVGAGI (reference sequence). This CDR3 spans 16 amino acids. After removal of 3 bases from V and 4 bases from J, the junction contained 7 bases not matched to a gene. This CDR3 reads CASSYSGGRGYNEQFF. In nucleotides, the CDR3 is TGTGCCAGCAGTTATAGTGGCGGGAGGGGGTACAATGAGCAGTTCTTC.

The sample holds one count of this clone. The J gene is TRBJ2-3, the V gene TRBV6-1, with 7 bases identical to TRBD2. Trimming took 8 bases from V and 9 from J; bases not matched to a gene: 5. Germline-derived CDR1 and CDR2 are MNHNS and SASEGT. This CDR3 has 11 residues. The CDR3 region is CASLGGRTQYF. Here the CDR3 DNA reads TGTGCCAGCCTCGGGGGGAGAACGCAGTATTTT.